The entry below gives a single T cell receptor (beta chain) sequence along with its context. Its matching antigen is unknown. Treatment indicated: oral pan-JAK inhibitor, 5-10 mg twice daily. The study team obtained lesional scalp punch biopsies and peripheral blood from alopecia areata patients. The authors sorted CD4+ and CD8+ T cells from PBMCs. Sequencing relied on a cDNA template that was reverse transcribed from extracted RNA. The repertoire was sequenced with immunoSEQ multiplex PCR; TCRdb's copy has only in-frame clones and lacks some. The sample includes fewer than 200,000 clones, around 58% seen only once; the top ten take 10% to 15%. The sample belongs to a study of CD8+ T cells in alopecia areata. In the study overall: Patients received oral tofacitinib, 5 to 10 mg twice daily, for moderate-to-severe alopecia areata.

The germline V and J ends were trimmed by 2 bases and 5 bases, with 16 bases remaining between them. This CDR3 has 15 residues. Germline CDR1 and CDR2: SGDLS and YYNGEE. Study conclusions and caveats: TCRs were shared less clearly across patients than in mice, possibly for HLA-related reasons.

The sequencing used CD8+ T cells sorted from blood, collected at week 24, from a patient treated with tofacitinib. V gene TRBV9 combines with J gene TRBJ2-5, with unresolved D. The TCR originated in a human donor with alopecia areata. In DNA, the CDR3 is TGTGCCAGCAGCGTTTACTCTCAATTTGGGGAGACCCAGTACTTC. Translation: CASSVYSQFGETQYF.